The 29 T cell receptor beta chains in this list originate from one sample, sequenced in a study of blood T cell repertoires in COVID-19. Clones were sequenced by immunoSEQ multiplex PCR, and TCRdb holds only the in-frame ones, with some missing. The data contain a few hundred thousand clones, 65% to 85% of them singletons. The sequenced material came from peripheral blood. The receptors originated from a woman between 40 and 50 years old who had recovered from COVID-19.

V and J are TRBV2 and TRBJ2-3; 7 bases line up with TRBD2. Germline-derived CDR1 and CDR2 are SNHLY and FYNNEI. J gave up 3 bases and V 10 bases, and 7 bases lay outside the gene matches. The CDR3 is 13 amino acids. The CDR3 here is CATQLGGTDTQYF. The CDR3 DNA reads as TGTGCCACCCAGCTGGGGGGGACAGATACGCAGTATTTT.

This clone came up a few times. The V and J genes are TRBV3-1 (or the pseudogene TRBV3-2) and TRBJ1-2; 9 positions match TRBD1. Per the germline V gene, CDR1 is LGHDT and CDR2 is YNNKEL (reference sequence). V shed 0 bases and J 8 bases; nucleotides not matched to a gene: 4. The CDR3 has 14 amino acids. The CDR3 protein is CASSQEDRGFGYTF. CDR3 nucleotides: TGTGCCAGCAGCCAAGAGGACAGGGGCTTCGGCTACACCTTC.

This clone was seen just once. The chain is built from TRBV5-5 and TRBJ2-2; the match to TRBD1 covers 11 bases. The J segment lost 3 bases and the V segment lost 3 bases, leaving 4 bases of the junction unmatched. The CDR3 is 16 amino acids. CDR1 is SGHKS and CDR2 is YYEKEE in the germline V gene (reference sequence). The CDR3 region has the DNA TGTGCCAGCAGCTGGACAGGGGGCGCCCACACCGGGGAGCTGTTTTTT. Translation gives CASSWTGGAHTGELFF.

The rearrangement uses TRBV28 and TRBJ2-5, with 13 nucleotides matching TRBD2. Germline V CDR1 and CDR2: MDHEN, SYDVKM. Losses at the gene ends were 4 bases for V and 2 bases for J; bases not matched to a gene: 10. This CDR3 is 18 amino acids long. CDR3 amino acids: CASSSLAGGPFGQETQYF. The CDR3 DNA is TGTGCCAGCAGTTCACTAGCGGGGGGGCCATTTGGGCAAGAGACCCAGTACTTC.

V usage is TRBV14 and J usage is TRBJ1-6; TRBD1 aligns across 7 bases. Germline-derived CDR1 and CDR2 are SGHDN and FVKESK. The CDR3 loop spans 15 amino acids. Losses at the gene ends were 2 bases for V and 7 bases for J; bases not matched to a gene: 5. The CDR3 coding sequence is TGTGCCAGCAGCCAACGGACAGGCTCGAATTCACCCCTCCACTTT. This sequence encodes CASSQRTGSNSPLHF.

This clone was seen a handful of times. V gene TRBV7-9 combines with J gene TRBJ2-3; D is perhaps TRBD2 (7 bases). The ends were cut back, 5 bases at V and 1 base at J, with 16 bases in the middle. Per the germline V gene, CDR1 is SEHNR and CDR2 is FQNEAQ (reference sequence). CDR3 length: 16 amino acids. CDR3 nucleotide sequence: TGTGCCAGCAGCCGAGGGGGAGGGCCGGGCACAGATACGCAGTATTTT. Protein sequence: CASSRGGGPGTDTQYF.

CDR3: CASSPPARAEAFF. The DNA of the CDR3 is TGTGCCAGCTCACCACCGGCCCGGGCTGAAGCTTTCTTT. This sequence joins TRBV18 and TRBJ1-1; D unclear. Per the germline V gene, CDR1 is KGHSH and CDR2 is LQKENI. The CDR3 totals 13 residues. Trimming shortened V by 0 bases and J by 6 bases, and 8 bases separated the two germline ends.

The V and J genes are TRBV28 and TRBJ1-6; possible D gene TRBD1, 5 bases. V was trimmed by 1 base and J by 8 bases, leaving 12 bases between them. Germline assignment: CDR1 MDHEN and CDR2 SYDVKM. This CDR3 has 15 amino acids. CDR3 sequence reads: CASSLYQGGYSPLHF. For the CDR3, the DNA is TGTGCCAGCAGTTTATACCAGGGTGGTTATTCACCCCTCCACTTT.

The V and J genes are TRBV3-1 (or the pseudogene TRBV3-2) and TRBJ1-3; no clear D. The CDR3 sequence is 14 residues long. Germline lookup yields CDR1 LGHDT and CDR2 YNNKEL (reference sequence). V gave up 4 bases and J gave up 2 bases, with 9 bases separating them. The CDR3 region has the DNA TGTGCCAGCAGCCTGAGCGGGACTGGAAACACCATATATTTT. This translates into CASSLSGTGNTIYF.

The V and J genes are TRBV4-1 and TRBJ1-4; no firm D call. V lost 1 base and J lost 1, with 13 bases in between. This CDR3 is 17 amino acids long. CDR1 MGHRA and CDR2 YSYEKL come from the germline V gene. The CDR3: CASSQGFGSLTNEKLFF. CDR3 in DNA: TGCGCCAGCAGCCAAGGCTTCGGGAGTTTAACTAATGAAAAACTGTTTTTT.

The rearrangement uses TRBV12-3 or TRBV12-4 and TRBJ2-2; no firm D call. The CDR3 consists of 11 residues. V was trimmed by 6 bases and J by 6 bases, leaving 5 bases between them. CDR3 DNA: TGTGCCAGCAGACGGGCCGGGGAGCTGTTTTTT. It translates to CASRRAGELFF.

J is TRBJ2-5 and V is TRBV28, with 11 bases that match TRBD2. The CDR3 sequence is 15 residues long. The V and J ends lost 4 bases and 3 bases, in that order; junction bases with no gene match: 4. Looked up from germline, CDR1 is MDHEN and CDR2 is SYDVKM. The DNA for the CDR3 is TGTGCCAGCAGTTCTATAGCGGGGGGGAAAGAGACCCAGTACTTC. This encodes CASSSIAGGKETQYF.

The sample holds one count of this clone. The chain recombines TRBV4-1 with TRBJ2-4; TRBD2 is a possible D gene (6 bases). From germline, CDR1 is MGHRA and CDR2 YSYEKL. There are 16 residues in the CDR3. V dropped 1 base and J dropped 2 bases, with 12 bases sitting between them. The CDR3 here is CASSQGAGRTKNIQYF. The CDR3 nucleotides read TGCGCCAGCAGCCAAGGGGCAGGGAGGACCAAAAACATTCAGTACTTC.

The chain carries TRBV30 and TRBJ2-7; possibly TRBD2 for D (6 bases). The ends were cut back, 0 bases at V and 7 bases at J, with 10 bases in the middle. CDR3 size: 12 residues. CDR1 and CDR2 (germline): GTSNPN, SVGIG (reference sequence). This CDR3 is CAWSVRGGEQYF. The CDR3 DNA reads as TGTGCCTGGAGTGTGAGGGGAGGTGAGCAGTACTTC.

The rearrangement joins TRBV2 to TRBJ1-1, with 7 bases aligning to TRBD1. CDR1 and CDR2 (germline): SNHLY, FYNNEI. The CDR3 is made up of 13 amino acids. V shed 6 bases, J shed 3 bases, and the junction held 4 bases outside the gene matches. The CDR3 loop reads CASRPTGYTEAFF. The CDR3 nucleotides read TGTGCCAGCAGGCCGACAGGGTACACTGAAGCTTTCTTT. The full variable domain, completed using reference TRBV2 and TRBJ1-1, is EPEVTQTPSHQVTQMGQEVILRCVPISNHLYFYWYRQILGQKVEFLVSFYNNEISEKSEIFDDQFSVERPDGSNFTLKIRSTKLEDSAMYFCASRPTGYTEAFFGQGTRLTVV.

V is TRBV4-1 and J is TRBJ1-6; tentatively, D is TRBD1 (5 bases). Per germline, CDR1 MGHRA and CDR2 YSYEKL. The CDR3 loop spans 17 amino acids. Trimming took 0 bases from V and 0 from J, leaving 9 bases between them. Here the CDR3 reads CASSQDLRGSYNSPLHF. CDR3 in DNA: TGCGCCAGCAGCCAAGATTTAAGGGGCTCCTATAATTCACCCCTCCACTTT.

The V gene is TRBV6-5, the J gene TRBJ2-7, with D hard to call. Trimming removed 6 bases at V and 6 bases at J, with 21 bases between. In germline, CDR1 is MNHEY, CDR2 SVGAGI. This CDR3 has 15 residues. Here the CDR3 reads CASSYATSGPAEQYF. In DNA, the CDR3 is TGTGCCAGCAGCTACGCAACATCAGGTCCTGCCGAGCAGTACTTC.

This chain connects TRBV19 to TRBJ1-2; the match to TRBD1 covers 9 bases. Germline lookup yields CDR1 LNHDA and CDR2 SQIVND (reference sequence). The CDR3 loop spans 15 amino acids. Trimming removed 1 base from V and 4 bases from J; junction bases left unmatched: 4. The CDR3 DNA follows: TGTGCCAGTAGTATAGCCGCGGGACAGGGCTATGGCTACACCTTC. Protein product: CASSIAAGQGYGYTF.

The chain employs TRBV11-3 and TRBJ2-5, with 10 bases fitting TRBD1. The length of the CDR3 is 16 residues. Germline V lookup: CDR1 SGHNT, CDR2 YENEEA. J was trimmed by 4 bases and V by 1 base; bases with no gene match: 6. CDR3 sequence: CASSLGGTGVRETQYF. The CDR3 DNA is TGTGCCAGCAGCTTAGGGGGGACAGGGGTCCGAGAGACCCAGTACTTC.

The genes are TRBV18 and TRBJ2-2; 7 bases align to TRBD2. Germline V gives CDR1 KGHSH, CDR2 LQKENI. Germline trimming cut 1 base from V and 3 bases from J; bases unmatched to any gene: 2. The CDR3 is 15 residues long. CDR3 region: CASSPQGGDTGELFF. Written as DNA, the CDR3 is TGTGCCAGCTCACCACAGGGAGGGGACACCGGGGAGCTGTTTTTT.

CDR3: CASSVNRGGGGQPQHF. CDR3 bases: TGTGCCAGCAGCGTGAATCGGGGAGGTGGGGGTCAGCCCCAGCATTTT. The chain couples TRBV5-6 to TRBJ1-5; D may be TRBD1 (5 bases). V gave up 4 bases and J gave up 6 bases, with 20 bases separating them. This CDR3 is built from 16 residues. The germline V gene encodes CDR1 SGHDT and CDR2 YYEEEE. The full variable domain, in which reference TRBV5-6 and TRBJ1-5 provide the parts outside the CDR3, is DAGVTQSPTHLIKTRGQQVTLRCSPKSGHDTVSWYQQALGQGPQFIFQYYEEEERQRGNFPDRFSGHQFPNYSSELNVNALLLGDSALYLCASSVNRGGGGQPQHFGDGTRLSIL.

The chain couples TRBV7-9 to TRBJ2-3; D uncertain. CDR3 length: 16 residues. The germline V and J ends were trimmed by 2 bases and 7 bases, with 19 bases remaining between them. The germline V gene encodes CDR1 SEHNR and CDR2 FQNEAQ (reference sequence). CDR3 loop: CASSLKTDMATNTQYF. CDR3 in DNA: TGTGCCAGCAGCTTAAAGACGGATATGGCGACAAATACGCAGTATTTT.

Here the CDR3 DNA reads TGTGCCAGTAGTAAGACAGGGTCTTACGAGCAGTACTTC. This sequence encodes CASSKTGSYEQYF. This chain connects TRBV19 to TRBJ2-7; 7 bases match TRBD1. This CDR3 contains 13 residues. The V gene end was trimmed by 4 bases and the J gene end by 4 bases; junction bases not matched to a gene: 4. Per germline, CDR1 LNHDA and CDR2 SQIVND (reference sequence).

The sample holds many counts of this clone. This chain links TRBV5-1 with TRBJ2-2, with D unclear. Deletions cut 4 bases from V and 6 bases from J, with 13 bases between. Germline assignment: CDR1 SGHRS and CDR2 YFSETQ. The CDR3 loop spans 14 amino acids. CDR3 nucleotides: TGCGCCAGCAGCCCAACTATCGAGTCCGGGGAGCTGTTTTTT. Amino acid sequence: CASSPTIESGELFF.

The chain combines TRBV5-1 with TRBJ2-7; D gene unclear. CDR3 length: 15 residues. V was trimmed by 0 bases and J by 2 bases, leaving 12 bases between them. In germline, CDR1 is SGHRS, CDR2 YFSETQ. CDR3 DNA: TGCGCCAGCAGCTTGGAAAGTGATAGTCCCTACGAGCAGTACTTC. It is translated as CASSLESDSPYEQYF. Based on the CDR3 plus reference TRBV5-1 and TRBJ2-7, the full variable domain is KAGVTQTPRYLIKTRGQQVTLSCSPISGHRSVSWYQQTPGQGLQFLFEYFSETQRNKGNFPGRFSGRQFSNSRSEMNVSTLELGDSALYLCASSLESDSPYEQYFGPGTRLTVT.

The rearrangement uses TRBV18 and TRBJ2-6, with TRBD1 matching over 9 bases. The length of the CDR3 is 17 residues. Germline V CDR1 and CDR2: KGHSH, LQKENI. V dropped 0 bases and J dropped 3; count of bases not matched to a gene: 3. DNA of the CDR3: TGTGCCAGCTCACCACCGGGACAGGGTGTTGGGGCCAACGTCCTGACTTTC. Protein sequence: CASSPPGQGVGANVLTF.

The CDR3 here is CASSRQRNSNQPQHF. CDR3 in DNA: TGTGCCAGCAGCCGACAAAGGAATAGCAATCAGCCCCAGCATTTT. The chain employs TRBV6-5 and TRBJ1-5; D ambiguous. Trimming stripped 6 bases from V and 0 bases from J, with 12 bases between. This CDR3 spans 15 amino acids. Germline V CDR1 and CDR2: MNHEY, SVGAGI.

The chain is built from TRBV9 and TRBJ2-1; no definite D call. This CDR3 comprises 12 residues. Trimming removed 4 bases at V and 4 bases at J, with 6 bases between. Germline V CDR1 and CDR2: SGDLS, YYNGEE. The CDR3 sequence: CASSQQYNEQFF. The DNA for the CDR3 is TGTGCCAGCAGCCAACAGTACAATGAGCAGTTCTTC.

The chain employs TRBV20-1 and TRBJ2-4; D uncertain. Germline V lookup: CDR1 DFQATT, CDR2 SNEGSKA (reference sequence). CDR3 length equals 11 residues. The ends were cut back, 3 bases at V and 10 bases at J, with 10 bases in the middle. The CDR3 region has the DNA TGCAGTGCTAGGGGCACAGTAATTCAGTACTTC. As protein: CSARGTVIQYF.